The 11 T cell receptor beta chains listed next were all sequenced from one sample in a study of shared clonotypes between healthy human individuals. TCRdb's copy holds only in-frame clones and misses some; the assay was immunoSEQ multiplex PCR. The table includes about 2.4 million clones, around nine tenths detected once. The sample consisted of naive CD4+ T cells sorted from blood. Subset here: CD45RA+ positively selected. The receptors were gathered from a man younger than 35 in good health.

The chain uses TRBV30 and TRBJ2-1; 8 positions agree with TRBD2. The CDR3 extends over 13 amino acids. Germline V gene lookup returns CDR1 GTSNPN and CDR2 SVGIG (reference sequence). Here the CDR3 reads CAAGAGAYNEQFF. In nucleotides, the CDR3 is TGTGCTGCGGGAGCGGGGGCCTACAATGAGCAGTTCTTC.

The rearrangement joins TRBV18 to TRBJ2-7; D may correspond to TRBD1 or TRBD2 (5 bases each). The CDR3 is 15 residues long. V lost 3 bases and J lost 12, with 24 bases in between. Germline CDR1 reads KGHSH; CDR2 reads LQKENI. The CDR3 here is CASSPGTQEYSQPYF. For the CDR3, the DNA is TGTGCCAGCTCACCTGGGACGCAGGAATACTCCCAGCCGTACTTC.

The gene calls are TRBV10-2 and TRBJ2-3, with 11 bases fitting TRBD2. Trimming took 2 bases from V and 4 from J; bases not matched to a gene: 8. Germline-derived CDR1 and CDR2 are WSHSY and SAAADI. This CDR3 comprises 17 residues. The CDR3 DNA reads TGCGCCAGCAGTGAGAAAGCTAGCGGGAGGATCTCAGATACGCAGTATTTT. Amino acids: CASSEKASGRISDTQYF.

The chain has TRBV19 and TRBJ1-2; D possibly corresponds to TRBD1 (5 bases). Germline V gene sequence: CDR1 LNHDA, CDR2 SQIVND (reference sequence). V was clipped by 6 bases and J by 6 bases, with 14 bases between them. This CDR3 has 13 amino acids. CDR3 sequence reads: CASRKREGDGYTF. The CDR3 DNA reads TGTGCCAGTAGAAAACGGGAAGGGGATGGCTACACCTTC.

CDR3 amino acids: CASSLGGKGGYTF. As DNA, the CDR3 is TGTGCCAGCAGTTTAGGCGGTAAGGGTGGCTACACCTTC. V and J are TRBV27 and TRBJ1-2; no clear D. The ends were cut back, 2 bases at V and 7 bases at J, with 11 bases in the middle. The CDR3 extends over 13 amino acids. Germline V gene data show CDR1 as MNHEY and CDR2 as SMNVEV (reference sequence).

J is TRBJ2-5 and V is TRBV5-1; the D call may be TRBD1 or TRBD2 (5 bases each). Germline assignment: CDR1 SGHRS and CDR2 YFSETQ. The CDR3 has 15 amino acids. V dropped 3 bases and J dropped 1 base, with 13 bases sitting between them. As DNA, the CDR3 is TGCGCCAGCAGCTGGGGGACGTCTCGCCAAGAGACCCAGTACTTC. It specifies CASSWGTSRQETQYF.

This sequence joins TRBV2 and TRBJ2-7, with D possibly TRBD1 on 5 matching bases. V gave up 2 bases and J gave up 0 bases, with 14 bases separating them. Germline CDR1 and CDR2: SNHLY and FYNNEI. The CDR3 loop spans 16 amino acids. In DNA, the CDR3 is TGTGCCAGCAGTGAACCAGCAGGGTCCTACTCCTACGAGCAGTACTTC. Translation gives CASSEPAGSYSYEQYF.

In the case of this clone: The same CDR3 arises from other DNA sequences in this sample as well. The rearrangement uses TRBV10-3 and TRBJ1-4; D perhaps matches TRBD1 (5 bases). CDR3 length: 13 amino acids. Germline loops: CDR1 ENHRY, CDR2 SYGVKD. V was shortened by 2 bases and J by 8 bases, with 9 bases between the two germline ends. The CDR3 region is CAISEGGREKLFF. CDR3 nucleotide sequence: TGTGCCATCAGTGAGGGGGGACGCGAAAAACTGTTTTTT.

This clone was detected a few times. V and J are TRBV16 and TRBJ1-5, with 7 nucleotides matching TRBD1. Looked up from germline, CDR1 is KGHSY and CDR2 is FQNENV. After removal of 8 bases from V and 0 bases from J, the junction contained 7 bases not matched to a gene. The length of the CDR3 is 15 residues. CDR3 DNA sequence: TGTGCCAGCTCCGGGACAGATTATAGCAATCAGCCCCAGCATTTT. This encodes CASSGTDYSNQPQHF.

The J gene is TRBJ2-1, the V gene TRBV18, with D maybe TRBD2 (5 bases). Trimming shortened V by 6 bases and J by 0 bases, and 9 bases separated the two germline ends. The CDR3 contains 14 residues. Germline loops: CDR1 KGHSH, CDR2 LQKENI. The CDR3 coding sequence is TGTGCCAGCTCCCACCGGGACTCCTACAATGAGCAGTTCTTC. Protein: CASSHRDSYNEQFF. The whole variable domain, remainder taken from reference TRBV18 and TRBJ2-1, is NAGVMQNPRHLVRRRGQEARLRCSPMKGHSHVYWYRQLPEEGLKFMVYLQKENIIDESGMPKERFSAEFPKEGPSILRIQQVVRGDSAAYFCASSHRDSYNEQFFGPGTRLTVL.

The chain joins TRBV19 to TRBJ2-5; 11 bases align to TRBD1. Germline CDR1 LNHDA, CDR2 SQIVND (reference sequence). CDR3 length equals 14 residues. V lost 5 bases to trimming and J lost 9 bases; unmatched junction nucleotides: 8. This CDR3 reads CASSSGQGAMAQYF. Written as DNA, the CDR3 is TGTGCCAGTAGTTCTGGACAGGGGGCGATGGCCCAGTACTTC.